This passage covers 25 T cell receptor beta chains from one sample sequenced in a study of blood T cell repertoires in COVID-19. Measured with immunoSEQ multiplex PCR; TCRdb has only the in-frame clones, and not every one. The sample has 150,000 to 200,000 clones, about 90% seen once; the top ten hold roughly 1.2%. Sequenced input: PBMCs or T cells enriched from blood (not recorded which). The receptors were sampled from a human donor with acute COVID-19. The donor label of this sample is uncertain.

V usage is TRBV7-2 and J usage is TRBJ2-3; a weak D match, TRBD1 (6 bases). Trimming took 5 bases from V and 6 from J, leaving 12 bases between them. The germline V gene has CDR1 SGHTA and CDR2 FQGNSA. The CDR3 is 13 amino acids. CDR3 loop: CASSQTGRDTQYF. The CDR3 DNA is TGTGCCAGCAGCCAAACAGGGCGGGATACGCAGTATTTT.

The genes are TRBV5-5 and TRBJ1-3; the D gene is possibly TRBD1 (5 bases). CDR1 and CDR2 (germline): SGHKS, YYEKEE (reference sequence). The V gene lost 2 bases and the J gene lost 0 bases, with 15 bases spanning the gap. The CDR3 is 17 amino acids. The CDR3 sequence is CASSFGTGESSGNTIYF. In DNA form, the CDR3 reads TGTGCCAGCAGCTTTGGTACAGGCGAAAGCTCTGGAAACACCATATATTTT.

CDR3 in amino acids: CASSQGQLSEAFF. The CDR3 DNA reads as TGTGCCAGCAGCCAGGGACAGCTCTCTGAAGCTTTCTTT. The J gene is TRBJ1-1, the V gene TRBV4-2; TRBD1 aligns across 7 bases. Looked up from germline, CDR1 is LGHNA and CDR2 is YNFKEQ. The CDR3 spans 13 residues. V shed 3 bases, J shed 6 bases, and the junction held 4 bases outside the gene matches.

Note on this clone: This specimen includes other DNA sequences encoding the same CDR3. The chain carries TRBV2 and TRBJ2-3; no firm D call. The ends were cut back, 4 bases at V and 2 bases at J, with 10 bases in the middle. This CDR3 comprises 14 residues. Germline assignment: CDR1 SNHLY and CDR2 FYNNEI. This CDR3 reads CASSVLGFTDTQYF. The DNA of the CDR3 is TGTGCCAGCAGTGTCTTGGGCTTCACAGATACGCAGTATTTT. Together with reference TRBV2 and TRBJ2-3, the CDR3 gives the full variable domain: EPEVTQTPSHQVTQMGQEVILRCVPISNHLYFYWYRQILGQKVEFLVSFYNNEISEKSEIFDDQFSVERPDGSNFTLKIRSTKLEDSAMYFCASSVLGFTDTQYFGPGTRLTVL.

This chain connects TRBV27 to TRBJ2-1, with TRBD2 as a possible D gene (5 bases). Trimming cost V 3 bases and J 8 bases, with 17 bases left between them. CDR1 and CDR2 from the germline V gene are MNHEY and SMNVEV (reference sequence). The CDR3 sequence is 15 residues long. CDR3 amino acids: CASSFGLAPGDEQFF. The CDR3 region has the DNA TGTGCCAGCAGTTTTGGGCTAGCCCCCGGCGATGAGCAGTTCTTC.

V is TRBV6-1 and J is TRBJ1-1, with TRBD1 matching over 9 bases. This CDR3 region has 13 residues. The germline gives CDR1 MNHNS, CDR2 SASEGT. V lost 4 bases, J lost 8 bases, and 5 bases stayed unmatched. For the CDR3, the DNA is TGTGCCAGCAGTGCCCCAGGACAGGGGGAAGCTTTCTTT. Translation gives CASSAPGQGEAFF.

The chain couples TRBV30 to TRBJ1-2; 8 bases match TRBD1. CDR1 and CDR2 from the germline V gene are GTSNPN and SVGIG (reference sequence). The CDR3 is 13 amino acids. V dropped 2 bases and J dropped 8; count of bases not matched to a gene: 7. The CDR3 DNA is TGTGCCTGGAGTTCGGACAGGGCTAAGGGCTACACCTTC. Its translation: CAWSSDRAKGYTF.

Only one count was recorded for this clone. This sequence joins TRBV30 and TRBJ1-1; TRBD1 is a possible D gene (5 bases). Germline CDR1 is GTSNPN and CDR2 is SVGIG (reference sequence). Trimming pared 2 bases from V and 0 bases from J, leaving 13 bases between. This CDR3 comprises 15 residues. The CDR3 region is CAWSWGGHMNTEAFF. The CDR3 DNA follows: TGTGCCTGGAGTTGGGGAGGACACATGAACACTGAAGCTTTCTTT. Filled out from reference TRBV30 and TRBJ1-1, the complete variable domain reads SQTIHQWPATLVQPVGSPLSLECTVEGTSNPNLYWYRQAAGRGLQLLFYSVGIGQISSEVPQNLSASRPQDRQFILSSKKLLLSDSGFYLCAWSWGGHMNTEAFFGQGTRLTVV.

As DNA, the CDR3 is TGTGCCAGCAGCGTCGGGACAGGGGTGGTTCCGACACTCCAAGAGACCCAGTACTTC. It encodes CASSVGTGVVPTLQETQYF. The chain has TRBV5-6 and TRBJ2-5, with TRBD1 matching 10 bases. Germline V gene data show CDR1 as SGHDT and CDR2 as YYEEEE. The CDR3 is 19 amino acids. V shed 4 bases and J 1 base; nucleotides not matched to a gene: 16.

The V and J genes are TRBV3-1 (or the pseudogene TRBV3-2) and TRBJ1-5; 8 bases fit TRBD1. CDR1 is LGHDT, CDR2 YNNKEL, per germline (reference sequence). This CDR3 region has 20 residues. After removal of 5 bases from V and 4 bases from J, the junction contained 22 bases not matched to a gene. The chain's CDR3 is CASSAGDGDRGVEKNQPQHF. The CDR3 DNA sequence: TGTGCCAGCAGCGCGGGCGACGGAGACAGGGGTGTGGAAAAAAATCAGCCCCAGCATTTT.

The V call is TRBV2, the J call TRBJ1-5, with D tentatively TRBD1 (5 bases). This CDR3 has 13 residues. Trimming removed 8 bases at V and 4 bases at J, with 12 bases between. The V gene's germline CDR1 is SNHLY and CDR2 FYNNEI. The DNA for the CDR3 is TGTGCCAGCGGGGGGTGGGGTAATCAGCCCCAGCATTTT. Protein sequence: CASGGWGNQPQHF.

This chain connects TRBV4-1 to TRBJ1-2, with 7 bases matching TRBD1. V shed 4 bases, J shed 1 base, and the junction held 15 bases outside the gene matches. The CDR3 sequence is 18 residues long. Germline V gene sequence: CDR1 MGHRA, CDR2 YSYEKL. CDR3 in amino acids: CASSRPNPRDSRNYGYTF. CDR3 coding DNA: TGCGCCAGCAGCCGACCAAACCCCCGGGACAGCCGTAACTATGGCTACACCTTC.

The chain links TRBV5-4 to TRBJ1-2; 11 nucleotides agree with TRBD1. With 4 bases clipped from V and 6 bases from J, the junction kept 11 bases outside the gene matches. Germline V gives CDR1 SGHNT, CDR2 YYREEE (reference sequence). The CDR3 spans 16 residues. DNA for the CDR3: TGTGCCAGCAGCCTTACGGCCGGGACAGGGGGGGATGGCTACACCTTC. As protein: CASSLTAGTGGDGYTF.

The sample holds one count of this clone. J is TRBJ2-1 and V is TRBV19, with a weak D call TRBD2 (6 bases). Per the germline V gene, CDR1 is LNHDA and CDR2 is SQIVND (reference sequence). Trimming pared 5 bases from V and 8 bases from J, leaving 13 bases between. The CDR3 consists of 13 residues. The CDR3 region is CASSLGLPYEQFF. In nucleotides, the CDR3 is TGTGCCAGTAGTCTCGGACTACCATATGAGCAGTTCTTC.

The chain is built from TRBV9 and TRBJ2-1, with D tentatively TRBD2 (5 bases). The germline CDR1 and CDR2 sequences are SGDLS and YYNGEE. Between the trimmed V and J ends, which lost 1 base and 8 bases, there was a span of 13 bases. The length of the CDR3 is 14 residues. CDR3 amino acids: CASSVYWLADEQFF. The CDR3 DNA sequence: TGTGCCAGCAGCGTATACTGGCTAGCCGATGAGCAGTTCTTC. The variable domain in full, completed from reference TRBV9 and TRBJ2-1, reads DSGVTQTPKHLITATGQRVTLRCSPRSGDLSVYWYQQSLDQGLQFLIQYYNGEERAKGNILERFSAQQFPDLHSELNLSSLELGDSALYFCASSVYWLADEQFFGPGTRLTVL.

This clone was counted between two and nine times. The chain links TRBV7-9 to TRBJ1-6; perhaps TRBD1 as D (6 bases). The CDR3 is 15 amino acids. V was cut by 3 bases and J by 7 bases, with 13 bases left in between. From germline, CDR1 is SEHNR and CDR2 FQNEAQ (reference sequence). The DNA of the CDR3 is TGTGCCAGCAGCTTCTACGGGACAAGCAATTCACCCCTCCACTTT. Its translation: CASSFYGTSNSPLHF.

V usage is TRBV10-3 and J usage is TRBJ2-5; TRBD1 matches 7 bases. Germline CDR1 reads ENHRY; CDR2 reads SYGVKD. After removal of 11 bases from V and 3 bases from J, the junction contained 6 bases not matched to a gene. The length of the CDR3 is 12 residues. In DNA form, the CDR3 reads TGTGCCTCGGGACAGTTAGAAGAGACCCAGTACTTC. Protein sequence: CASGQLEETQYF.

In regard to this clone: Other DNA sequences in this specimen translate into the identical CDR3. The rearrangement uses TRBV30 and TRBJ2-7; a possible D gene is TRBD1 (5 bases). The V gene's germline CDR1 is GTSNPN and CDR2 SVGIG (reference sequence). Trimming shortened V by 0 bases and J by 4 bases, and 7 bases separated the two germline ends. The CDR3 has 12 residues. CDR3 residues: CAWSVQGYEQYF. Here the CDR3 DNA reads TGTGCCTGGAGTGTCCAGGGTTACGAGCAGTACTTC. The whole variable domain, filled in from reference TRBV30 and TRBJ2-7, reads SQTIHQWPATLVQPVGSPLSLECTVEGTSNPNLYWYRQAAGRGLQLLFYSVGIGQISSEVPQNLSASRPQDRQFILSSKKLLLSDSGFYLCAWSVQGYEQYFGPGTRLTVT.

The rearrangement uses TRBV5-1 and TRBJ2-1; 8 nucleotides align to TRBD1. The CDR3 contains 14 residues. V was clipped by 3 bases and J by 5 bases; unmatched bases: 4. Per germline, CDR1 SGHRS and CDR2 YFSETQ. CDR3 loop: CASSSGGADNEQFF. DNA of the CDR3: TGCGCCAGCAGCTCAGGGGGCGCGGACAATGAGCAGTTCTTC. Combining the CDR3 with reference TRBV5-1 and TRBJ2-1 gives the whole variable domain KAGVTQTPRYLIKTRGQQVTLSCSPISGHRSVSWYQQTPGQGLQFLFEYFSETQRNKGNFPGRFSGRQFSNSRSEMNVSTLELGDSALYLCASSSGGADNEQFFGPGTRLTVL.

The rearrangement joins TRBV5-4 to TRBJ1-2, with 7 bases that match TRBD1. The CDR3 is made up of 13 amino acids. Losses at the gene ends were 4 bases for V and 8 bases for J; bases not matched to a gene: 8. The germline V gene encodes CDR1 SGHNT and CDR2 YYREEE (reference sequence). CDR3 loop: CASSPDRERGYTF. The CDR3 bases are TGTGCCAGCAGCCCCGACAGGGAGAGGGGCTACACCTTC.

The J gene is TRBJ2-1, the V gene TRBV5-1; possible D gene TRBD2, 5 bases. The CDR3 runs 15 residues. The germline V gene encodes CDR1 SGHRS and CDR2 YFSETQ. Trimming took off 3 bases at V and 7 bases at J, with 17 bases between the two ends. The CDR3 reads CASSWIDPGENEQFF. In nucleotides, the CDR3 is TGCGCCAGCAGCTGGATAGACCCCGGGGAGAATGAGCAGTTCTTC.

The chain has TRBV5-8 and TRBJ2-5; weak D call: TRBD1 (6 bases). The germline V gene has CDR1 SGHTS and CDR2 YDEGEE. V was clipped by 0 bases and J by 1 base, with 10 bases between them. This CDR3 is 15 amino acids long. The CDR3 region has the DNA TGTGCCAGCAGCTTGGAGGGGGTCGCCCAAGAGACCCAGTACTTC. Its protein is CASSLEGVAQETQYF.

This rearrangement joins TRBV6-5 to TRBJ1-3, with 8 bases lining up with TRBD1. The CDR3 length is 16 residues. Germline assignment: CDR1 MNHEY and CDR2 SVGAGI. The J segment lost 2 bases and the V segment lost 2 bases, leaving 5 bases of the junction unmatched. CDR3 nucleotides: TGTGCCAGCAGTTACCCCCGGACAGGGACTGGAAACACCATATATTTT. The encoded protein is CASSYPRTGTGNTIYF.

V is TRBV6-5 and J is TRBJ2-7; weak D call: TRBD2 (5 bases). Germline V lookup: CDR1 MNHEY, CDR2 SVGAGI. V lost 2 bases and J lost 3, with 14 bases in between. The CDR3 consists of 15 residues. The CDR3 nucleotides read TGTGCCAGCAGTTACGCAGGACCAGGAGGCTACGAGCAGTACTTC. This sequence encodes CASSYAGPGGYEQYF.

This chain uses TRBV4-3 with TRBJ2-7; the match to TRBD2 covers 9 bases. Losses at the gene ends were 1 base for V and 3 bases for J; bases not matched to a gene: 4. In germline, CDR1 is LGHNA, CDR2 YSLEER. There are 15 residues in the CDR3. As DNA, the CDR3 is TGCGCCAGCAGCCAAGCGGCTAGCGGGGACTACGAGCAGTACTTC. Protein sequence: CASSQAASGDYEQYF.